These 11 T cell receptor beta chains were all obtained from the same sample, sequenced in a study of memory CD4+ T cells and cytomegalovirus serostatus. Repertoires were generated with immunoSEQ multiplex PCR, while TCRdb's copy carries only in-frame clones and drops some. Of 61,000 or so clones listed, around 82% were seen once; the top ten hold less than 0.6%. Single viable CD3+CD4+CD8-CD45RO+ cells were sorted as the memory CD4+ T cells. Material: memory CD4+ T cells from blood. The receptors here all came from an adult in good health and CMV-seronegative. Some clones in this sample may be carry-over from other donors' samples.

The genes are TRBV5-1 and TRBJ2-7; 12 bases are shared with TRBD2. The CDR3 runs to 18 residues. Germline V gives CDR1 SGHRS, CDR2 YFSETQ. V dropped 3 bases and J dropped 0; count of bases not matched to a gene: 10. CDR3 amino acids: CASSWGPTSGRRSYEQYF. CDR3 nucleotide sequence: TGCGCCAGCAGCTGGGGGCCGACTAGCGGGAGACGCTCCTACGAGCAGTACTTC.

This chain connects TRBV10-3 to TRBJ2-7; perhaps TRBD1 as D (7 bases). CDR1 and CDR2 (germline): ENHRY, SYGVKD. Trimming removed 10 bases from V and 4 bases from J, with 17 bases in between. The CDR3 extends over 13 amino acids. The CDR3 loop is CATAGTVKYEQYF. As DNA, the CDR3 is TGTGCCACCGCGGGGACAGTCAAATACGAGCAGTACTTC.

V and J are TRBV7-9 and TRBJ1-3; D is unclear. This CDR3 contains 13 residues. Trimming removed 0 bases from V and 7 bases from J, with 7 bases in between. Germline V gives CDR1 SEHNR, CDR2 FQNEAQ (reference sequence). CDR3 in DNA: TGTGCCAGCAGCTTAGCGGAAGCGAACACCATATATTTT. The encoded protein is CASSLAEANTIYF.

V usage is TRBV30 and J usage is TRBJ1-1; possibly TRBD1 for D (5 bases). The germline V gene encodes CDR1 GTSNPN and CDR2 SVGIG (reference sequence). Trimming pared 3 bases from V and 0 bases from J, leaving 14 bases between. The CDR3 totals 15 residues. CDR3 DNA: TGTGCCTGGAGAGTACCGGGCAGGGTGAACACTGAAGCTTTCTTT. It codes for CAWRVPGRVNTEAFF.

This chain links TRBV28 with TRBJ1-1; D not resolved. This CDR3 comprises 15 residues. Germline-derived CDR1 and CDR2 are MDHEN and SYDVKM. V gave up 8 bases and J gave up 2 bases, with 18 bases separating them. CDR3: CASRGSRRVNTEAFF. The CDR3 DNA follows: TGTGCCAGCCGAGGCTCTCGGCGGGTTAACACTGAAGCTTTCTTT.

This clone occurred a few times. This rearrangement joins TRBV2 to TRBJ2-1, with D unclear. CDR3 size: 14 residues. V was trimmed by 6 bases and J by 0 bases, leaving 9 bases between them. Per germline, CDR1 SNHLY and CDR2 FYNNEI. The CDR3 is CASRGQSSYNEQFF. CDR3 in DNA: TGTGCCAGCAGAGGTCAGAGCTCCTACAATGAGCAGTTCTTC.

The V gene is TRBV5-1, the J gene TRBJ2-1; either TRBD1 or TRBD2 may fit D (5 bases each). The V gene lost 2 bases and the J gene lost 2 bases, with 14 bases spanning the gap. Per germline, CDR1 SGHRS and CDR2 YFSETQ. The CDR3 is 16 residues long. CDR3 region: CASSLSYGDPYNEQFF. The CDR3 region has the DNA TGCGCCAGCAGCTTATCTTACGGGGACCCCTACAATGAGCAGTTCTTC.

The J gene is TRBJ2-2, the V gene TRBV4-3; 9 bases match TRBD2. The ends lost 4 bases at V and 3 bases at J; junction bases unmatched: 12. The CDR3 runs to 18 residues. CDR1 is LGHNA, CDR2 YSLEER, per germline. The CDR3, as DNA: TGCGCCAGCAGCCCCGCCCCGACTAGCGGCCTTTACACCGGGGAGCTGTTTTTT. Encoded protein: CASSPAPTSGLYTGELFF.

The chain links TRBV7-8 to TRBJ1-5, with D possibly matching TRBD1 (5 bases). The CDR3 contains 16 residues. Trimming cost V 5 bases and J 1 base, with 15 bases left between them. The germline CDR1 and CDR2 sequences are SGHVS and FQNEAQ. The CDR3 DNA reads as TGTGCCAGCAGCGTGCTGACAGTAAGGAGCAATCAGCCCCAGCATTTT. This codes for CASSVLTVRSNQPQHF.

This clone was picked up a small number of times. This chain joins TRBV5-1 and TRBJ1-6; D is ambiguous. The ends were cut back, 2 bases at V and 7 bases at J, with 10 bases in the middle. Germline V gene lookup returns CDR1 SGHRS and CDR2 YFSETQ. CDR3 length: 14 amino acids. The CDR3 DNA is TGCGCCAGCAGCTTCAGGACGGCCAATTCACCCCTCCACTTT. Amino acids: CASSFRTANSPLHF. The full variable domain, in which reference TRBV5-1 and TRBJ1-6 provide the parts outside the CDR3, is KAGVTQTPRYLIKTRGQQVTLSCSPISGHRSVSWYQQTPGQGLQFLFEYFSETQRNKGNFPGRFSGRQFSNSRSEMNVSTLELGDSALYLCASSFRTANSPLHFGNGTRLTVT.

The rearrangement joins TRBV7-2 to TRBJ2-7, with 10 bases aligning to TRBD2. J was trimmed by 6 bases and V by 5 bases; bases with no gene match: 10. The CDR3 runs 15 residues. Germline V gene data show CDR1 as SGHTA and CDR2 as FQGNSA. In nucleotides, the CDR3 is TGTGCCAGCAGCCCCAGTCGGGGACTAGCGACCGAGCAGTACTTC. The encoded protein is CASSPSRGLATEQYF.